The 22 T cell receptor beta chains below come from one sample, sequenced in a study of T-cell memory formation after mild COVID-19. MiXCR, run by TCRdb on the 5' RACE reads, gives a single entry per CDR3 protein. The data contain roughly 99,000 distinct CDR3 sequences, 14% of them seen just once; the ten biggest clones take up roughly 40%. Sequencing used PBMCs or a T cell subset sorted from them (not recorded which). The origin of the receptors is a man aged 18 to 35 who had mild COVID-19 (a few samples of this study predate the infection). Cell type and time point are not known.

In its sample, this clonotype was seen a few times. V is TRBV12-3 or TRBV12-4 and J is TRBJ1-1; a possible D gene is TRBD1 (6 bases). The CDR3 spans 12 residues. Trimming cost V 6 bases and J 7 bases, with 12 bases left between them. This CDR3 is CASSDRYIEAFF. CDR3 DNA sequence: TGTGCCAGCAGCGACAGGTACATTGAAGCTTTCTTT.

CDR3 in amino acids: CASSYSASGGAKNIQYF. CDR3 DNA: TGTGCCAGCAGTTACTCGGCTAGCGGGGGAGCCAAAAACATTCAGTACTTC. V is TRBV6-5 and J is TRBJ2-4; TRBD2 aligns across 10 bases. With 0 bases clipped from V and 0 bases from J, the junction kept 2 bases outside the gene matches. The germline CDR1 and CDR2 sequences are MNHEY and SVGAGI. CDR3 length: 17 amino acids.

CDR3 amino acids: CASEGVLGKLFF. In nucleotides, the CDR3 is TGTGCCAGCGAGGGGGTTTTAGGAAAACTGTTTTTT. The chain employs TRBV6-2 or TRBV6-3 and TRBJ1-4, with a tentative D call TRBD1 (6 bases). The V end was cut by 8 bases, the J end by 10 bases, with 14 bases between. This CDR3 contains 12 residues. The germline V gene encodes CDR1 MNHEY and CDR2 SVGEGT.

This clonotype was observed many times. This chain links TRBV4-3 with TRBJ1-2; 8 bases align to TRBD1. Per germline, CDR1 LGHNA and CDR2 YSLEER. Trimming removed 0 bases from V and 4 bases from J; junction bases left unmatched: 4. The CDR3 runs 15 residues. The CDR3 is CASSQDWTGSYGYTF. DNA of the CDR3: TGCGCCAGCAGCCAAGACTGGACAGGGAGCTATGGCTACACCTTC.

This clonotype has only a few counts. The chain carries TRBV27 and TRBJ1-4; 10 nucleotides agree with TRBD1. Unmatched junction bases numbered 7, after V lost 5 bases and J lost 7 bases. The germline V gene encodes CDR1 MNHEY and CDR2 SMNVEV (reference sequence). This CDR3 is built from 15 residues. The CDR3 is CASSNDRGQGEKLFF. The CDR3, as DNA: TGTGCCAGCAGTAATGACAGGGGGCAGGGTGAAAAACTGTTTTTT.

V and J are TRBV29-1 and TRBJ2-1, with D possibly matching TRBD1 (6 bases). Trimming removed 4 bases from V and 0 bases from J, with 10 bases in between. Germline V gene data show CDR1 as SQVTM and CDR2 as ANQGSEA. CDR3 length: 14 amino acids. CDR3 residues: CSVARQVSYNEQFF. In nucleotides, the CDR3 is TGCAGCGTTGCGCGACAGGTCTCCTACAATGAGCAGTTCTTC.

This chain joins TRBV20-1 and TRBJ2-3; D gene uncertain. V gave up 2 bases and J gave up 4 bases, with 16 bases separating them. CDR1 and CDR2 from the germline V gene are DFQATT and SNEGSKA (reference sequence). The CDR3 has 15 amino acids. The CDR3 region is CSARHSLRWSDTQYF. DNA of the CDR3: TGCAGTGCTAGACACAGTCTGCGGTGGTCAGATACGCAGTATTTT.

This chain links TRBV7-9 with TRBJ2-7; 8 bases fit TRBD2. V was clipped by 2 bases and J by 9 bases; unmatched bases: 12. Looked up from germline, CDR1 is SEHNR and CDR2 is FQNEAQ (reference sequence). The CDR3 totals 15 residues. This CDR3 reads CASSLLVAGMHGQYF. The CDR3 DNA is TGTGCCAGCAGCTTATTGGTAGCGGGGATGCACGGGCAGTACTTC.

The CDR3 sequence: CASSGLAGPWGETQYF. CDR3 coding DNA: TGTGCCAGCAGTGGACTAGCGGGGCCGTGGGGGGAGACCCAGTACTTC. The rearrangement uses TRBV6-2 or TRBV6-3 and TRBJ2-5; 12 bases line up with TRBD2. Germline CDR1 and CDR2: MNHEY and SVGEGT. CDR3 length: 16 residues. V shed 5 bases and J 5 bases; nucleotides not matched to a gene: 9.

This chain joins TRBV5-1 and TRBJ2-2, with D possibly being TRBD2 (5 bases). Germline CDR1 SGHRS, CDR2 YFSETQ. V was shortened by 2 bases and J by 4 bases, with 15 bases between the two germline ends. This CDR3 spans 16 amino acids. Written as DNA, the CDR3 is TGCGCCAGCAGCTTTTCCTCCCCTGGAGGCACCGGGGAGCTGTTTTTT. It is translated as CASSFSSPGGTGELFF.

The table lists this clonotype with many counts. This chain connects TRBV4-2 to TRBJ2-5; D gene ambiguous. CDR1 is LGHNA, CDR2 YNFKEQ, per germline. The V gene lost 6 bases and the J gene lost 0 bases, with 14 bases spanning the gap. The CDR3 covers 15 residues. CDR3: CASRDNALYQETQYF. In DNA form, the CDR3 reads TGTGCCAGCAGAGATAACGCACTGTACCAAGAGACCCAGTACTTC.

Only a few counts were recorded for this clonotype. V gene TRBV5-1 combines with J gene TRBJ2-1, with D possibly TRBD1 on 6 matching bases. Germline V gene sequence: CDR1 SGHRS, CDR2 YFSETQ. This CDR3 comprises 15 residues. V lost 3 bases to trimming and J lost 2 bases, with 12 bases between them. The CDR3 is CASSSNRVAYNEQFF. CDR3 DNA sequence: TGCGCCAGCAGCTCGAACAGGGTGGCCTACAATGAGCAGTTCTTC.

The sample holds a few counts of this clonotype. V gene TRBV4-1 combines with J gene TRBJ2-7, with 9 bases lining up with TRBD1. This CDR3 is built from 16 residues. Germline V gives CDR1 MGHRA, CDR2 YSYEKL. Trimming removed 4 bases from V and 7 bases from J; junction bases left unmatched: 14. CDR3 sequence (DNA): TGCGCCAGCAGCCCCCCGACCGGGGACAGGGCTGGGGAGCAGTACTTC. This gives the protein CASSPPTGDRAGEQYF.

The chain is built from TRBV25-1 and TRBJ2-3; no firm D call. The length of the CDR3 is 14 residues. The germline gives CDR1 MGHDK, CDR2 SYGVNS. V shed 3 bases and J shed 6 bases, with 13 bases lying between them. This CDR3 reads CASSDRMVWDTQYF. CDR3 in DNA: TGTGCCAGCAGTGATAGGATGGTTTGGGATACGCAGTATTTT.

This chain uses TRBV6-5 with TRBJ2-1, with D uncertain. CDR3 length: 15 amino acids. CDR1 and CDR2 from the germline V gene are MNHEY and SVGAGI. Trimming took off 2 bases at V and 1 base at J, with 9 bases between the two ends. DNA for the CDR3: TGTGCCAGCAGTTACCTCACGAGGTCCTACAATGAGCAGTTCTTC. Protein sequence: CASSYLTRSYNEQFF.

V and J are TRBV2 and TRBJ1-5, with a weak D call TRBD1 (6 bases). The CDR3 loop spans 14 amino acids. V was cut by 2 bases and J by 1 base, with 6 bases left in between. In germline, CDR1 is SNHLY, CDR2 FYNNEI. The CDR3 DNA sequence: TGTGCCAGCAGTGAACAGGGGAGCAATCAGCCCCAGCATTTT. Translating gives CASSEQGSNQPQHF.

In this sample, this clonotype turned up a few times. The chain carries TRBV28 and TRBJ2-5; 9 nucleotides agree with TRBD1. The germline V gene encodes CDR1 MDHEN and CDR2 SYDVKM. The V gene end was trimmed by 4 bases and the J gene end by 6 bases; junction bases not matched to a gene: 15. The CDR3 runs to 17 residues. This CDR3 reads CASSSLTRPGTGKTQYF. In DNA form, the CDR3 reads TGTGCCAGCAGTTCGCTAACTAGACCCGGGACAGGGAAGACCCAGTACTTC.

The chain links TRBV5-1 to TRBJ1-4; D ambiguous. CDR1 and CDR2 from the germline V gene are SGHRS and YFSETQ. Trimming left V 0 bases short and J 8 bases short, with 8 bases between. The CDR3 is 13 amino acids. The CDR3 is CASSLEASEKLFF. DNA for the CDR3: TGCGCCAGCAGCTTGGAGGCTTCCGAAAAACTGTTTTTT.

There are a few counts of this clonotype. The chain recombines TRBV29-1 with TRBJ2-3; 10 positions agree with TRBD1. V shed 1 base and J 2 bases; nucleotides not matched to a gene: 6. In germline, CDR1 is SQVTM, CDR2 ANQGSEA. CDR3 length: 16 amino acids. CDR3 sequence: CSVEARGQGDTDTQYF. CDR3 nucleotides: TGCAGCGTTGAAGCCCGCGGACAGGGGGACACAGATACGCAGTATTTT.

This clonotype has only a few counts. The chain uses TRBV6-2 or TRBV6-3 and TRBJ2-5; no clear D gene. The V end lost 7 bases, the J end lost 2 bases, and 17 bases lay between the germline ends. Germline CDR1 reads MNHEY; CDR2 reads SVGEGT. The CDR3 has 15 residues. The chain's CDR3 is CASTRLPNYQETQYF. The CDR3 nucleotides read TGTGCCAGCACCAGACTGCCCAACTATCAAGAGACCCAGTACTTC.

The V and J genes are TRBV6-2 or TRBV6-3 and TRBJ1-1; D unclear. The CDR3 runs to 13 residues. Trimming pared 0 bases from V and 7 bases from J, leaving 9 bases between. CDR1 and CDR2 (germline): MNHEY, SVGEGT. The CDR3 sequence is CASSYSPRVEAFF. DNA for the CDR3: TGTGCCAGCAGTTACTCGCCCCGAGTTGAAGCTTTCTTT.

This clonotype was seen more than once but under ten times. This chain's CDR3 is CASSRGIGDTGELFF. CDR3 DNA: TGTGCCAGCAGCCGGGGGATTGGGGACACCGGGGAGCTGTTTTTT. J is TRBJ2-2 and V is TRBV9; a weak D match, TRBD2 (6 bases). The V end was cut by 4 bases, the J end by 3 bases, with 13 bases between. The CDR3 is made up of 15 amino acids. Looked up from germline, CDR1 is SGDLS and CDR2 is YYNGEE.